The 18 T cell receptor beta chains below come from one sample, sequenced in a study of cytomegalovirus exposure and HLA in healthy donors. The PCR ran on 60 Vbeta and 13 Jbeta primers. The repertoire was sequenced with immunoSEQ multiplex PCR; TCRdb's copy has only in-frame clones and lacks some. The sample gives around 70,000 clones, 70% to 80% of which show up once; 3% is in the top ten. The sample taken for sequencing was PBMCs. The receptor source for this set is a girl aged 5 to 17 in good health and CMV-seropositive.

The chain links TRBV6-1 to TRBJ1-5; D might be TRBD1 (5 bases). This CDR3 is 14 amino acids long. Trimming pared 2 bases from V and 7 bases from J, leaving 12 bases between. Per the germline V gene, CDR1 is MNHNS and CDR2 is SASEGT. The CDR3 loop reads CASSELGGRQPQHF. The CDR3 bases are TGTGCCAGCAGTGAATTGGGGGGGAGGCAGCCCCAGCATTTT.

CDR3 in DNA: TGTGCCAGCAGCTTACGGGACAGCTATGGCTACACCTTC. Encoded protein: CASSLRDSYGYTF. The rearrangement uses TRBV7-9 and TRBJ1-2; 7 bases map to TRBD1. The CDR3 length is 13 residues. Germline CDR1 is SEHNR and CDR2 is FQNEAQ (reference sequence). V lost 2 bases and J lost 4; bases outside the gene matches: 1.

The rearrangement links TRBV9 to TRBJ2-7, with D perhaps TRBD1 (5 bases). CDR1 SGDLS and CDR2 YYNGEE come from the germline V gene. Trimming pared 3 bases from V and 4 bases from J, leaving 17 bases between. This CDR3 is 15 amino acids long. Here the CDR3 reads CASSGPQGRVYEQYF. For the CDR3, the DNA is TGTGCCAGCAGCGGTCCCCAGGGCAGGGTTTACGAGCAGTACTTC.

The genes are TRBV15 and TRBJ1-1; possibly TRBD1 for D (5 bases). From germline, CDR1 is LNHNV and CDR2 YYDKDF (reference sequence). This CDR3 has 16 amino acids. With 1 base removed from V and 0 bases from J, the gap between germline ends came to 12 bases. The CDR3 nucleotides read TGTGCCACCAGCAGAGGGGGTGCAGGGATGAACACTGAAGCTTTCTTT. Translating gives CATSRGGAGMNTEAFF.

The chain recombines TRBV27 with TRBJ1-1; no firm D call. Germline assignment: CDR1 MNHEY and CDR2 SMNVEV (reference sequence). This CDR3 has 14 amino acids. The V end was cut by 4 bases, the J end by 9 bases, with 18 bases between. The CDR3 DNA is TGTGCCAGCAGTTCACCGGCGACTCGGAGGAAAGCTTTCTTT. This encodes CASSSPATRRKAFF.

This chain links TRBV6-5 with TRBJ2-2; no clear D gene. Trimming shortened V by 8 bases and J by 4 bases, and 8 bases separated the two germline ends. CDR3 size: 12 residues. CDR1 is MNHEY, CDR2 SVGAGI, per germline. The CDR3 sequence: CASSPSTGELFF. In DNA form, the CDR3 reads TGTGCCAGCTCCCCCTCCACCGGGGAGCTGTTTTTT.

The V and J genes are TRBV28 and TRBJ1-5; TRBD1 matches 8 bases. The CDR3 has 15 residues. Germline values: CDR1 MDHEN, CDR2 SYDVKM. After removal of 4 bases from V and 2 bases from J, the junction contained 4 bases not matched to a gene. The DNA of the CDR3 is TGTGCCAGCAGTTCCGGACAGGGTCGCAATCAGCCCCAGCATTTT. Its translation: CASSSGQGRNQPQHF.

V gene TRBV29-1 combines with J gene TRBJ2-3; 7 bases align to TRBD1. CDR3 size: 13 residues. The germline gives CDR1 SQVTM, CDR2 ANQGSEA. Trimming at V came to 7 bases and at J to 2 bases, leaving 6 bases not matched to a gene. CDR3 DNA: TGCAGCGCTGGACAGGTGGTCACAGATACGCAGTATTTT. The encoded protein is CSAGQVVTDTQYF.

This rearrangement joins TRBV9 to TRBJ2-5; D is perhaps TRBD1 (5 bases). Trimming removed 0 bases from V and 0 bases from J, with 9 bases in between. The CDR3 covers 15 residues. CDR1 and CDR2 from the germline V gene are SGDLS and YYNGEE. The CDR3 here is CASSVGGQYQETQYF. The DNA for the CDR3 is TGTGCCAGCAGCGTAGGGGGCCAGTACCAAGAGACCCAGTACTTC. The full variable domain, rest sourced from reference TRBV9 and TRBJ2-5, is DSGVTQTPKHLITATGQRVTLRCSPRSGDLSVYWYQQSLDQGLQFLIQYYNGEERAKGNILERFSAQQFPDLHSELNLSSLELGDSALYFCASSVGGQYQETQYFGPGTRLLVL.

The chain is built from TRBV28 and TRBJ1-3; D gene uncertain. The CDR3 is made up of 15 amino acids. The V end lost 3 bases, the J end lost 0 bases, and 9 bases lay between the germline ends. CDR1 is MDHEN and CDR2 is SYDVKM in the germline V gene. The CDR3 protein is CASSFQWSSGNTIYF. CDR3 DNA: TGTGCCAGCAGTTTTCAGTGGAGCTCTGGAAACACCATATATTTT.

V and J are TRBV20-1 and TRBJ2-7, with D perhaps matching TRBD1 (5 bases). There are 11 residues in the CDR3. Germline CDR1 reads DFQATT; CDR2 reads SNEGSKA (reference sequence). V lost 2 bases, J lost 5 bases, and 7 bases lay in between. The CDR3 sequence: CSARQGNEQYF. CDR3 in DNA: TGCAGTGCTAGACAGGGCAACGAGCAGTACTTC.

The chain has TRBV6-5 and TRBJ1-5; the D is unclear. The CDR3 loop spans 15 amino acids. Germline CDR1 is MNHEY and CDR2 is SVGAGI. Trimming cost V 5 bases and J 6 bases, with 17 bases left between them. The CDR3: CASSHRRTLGQPQHF. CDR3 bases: TGTGCCAGCAGTCATCGGAGGACGTTGGGTCAGCCCCAGCATTTT.

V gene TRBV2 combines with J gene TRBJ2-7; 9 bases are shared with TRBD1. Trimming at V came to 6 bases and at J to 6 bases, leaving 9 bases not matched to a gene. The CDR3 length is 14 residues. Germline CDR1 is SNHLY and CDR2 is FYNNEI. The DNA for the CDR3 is TGTGCCAGCAGGACGGGACAGGGTGTGGGCGAGCAGTACTTC. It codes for CASRTGQGVGEQYF.

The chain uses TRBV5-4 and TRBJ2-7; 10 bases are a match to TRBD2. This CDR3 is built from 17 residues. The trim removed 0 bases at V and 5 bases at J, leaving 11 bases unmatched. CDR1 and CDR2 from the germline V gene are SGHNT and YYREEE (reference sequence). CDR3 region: CASSLAGLAPTVDEQYF. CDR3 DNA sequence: TGTGCCAGCAGCTTGGCGGGACTAGCGCCGACGGTCGACGAGCAGTACTTC.

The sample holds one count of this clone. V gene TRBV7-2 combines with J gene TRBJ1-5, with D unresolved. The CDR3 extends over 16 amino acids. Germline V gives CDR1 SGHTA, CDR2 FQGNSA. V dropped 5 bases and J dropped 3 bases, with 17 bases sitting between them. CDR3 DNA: TGTGCCAGCAGCCCCCGGGGAGGGTCCCTCAATCAGCCCCAGCATTTT. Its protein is CASSPRGGSLNQPQHF.

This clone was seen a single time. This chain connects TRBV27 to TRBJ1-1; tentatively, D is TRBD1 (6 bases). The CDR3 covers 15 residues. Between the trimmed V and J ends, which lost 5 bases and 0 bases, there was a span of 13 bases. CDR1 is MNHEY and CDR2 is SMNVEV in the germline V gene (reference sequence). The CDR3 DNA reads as TGTGCCAGCAGTCATGGACAGATTCTGAACACTGAAGCTTTCTTT. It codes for CASSHGQILNTEAFF.

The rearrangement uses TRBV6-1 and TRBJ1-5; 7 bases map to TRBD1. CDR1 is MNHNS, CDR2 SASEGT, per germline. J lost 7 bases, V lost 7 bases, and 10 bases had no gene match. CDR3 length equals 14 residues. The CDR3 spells CASIPQGVGQPQHF. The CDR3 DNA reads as TGTGCCAGCATACCCCAGGGGGTAGGGCAGCCCCAGCATTTT.

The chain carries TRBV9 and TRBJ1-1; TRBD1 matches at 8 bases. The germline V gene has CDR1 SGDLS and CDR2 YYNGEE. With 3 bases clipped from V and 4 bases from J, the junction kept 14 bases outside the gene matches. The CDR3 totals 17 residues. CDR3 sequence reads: CASSAILSGQGGTEAFF. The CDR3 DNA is TGTGCCAGCAGCGCCATCCTCTCCGGACAGGGTGGCACTGAAGCTTTCTTT.